This note documents a single T cell receptor (beta chain) sequence. Its antigen is as yet unknown. V was pared by 4 bases and J by 6 bases, with 4 bases between. The CDR3 totals 10 residues. Germline CDR1 is SQVTM and CDR2 is ANQGSEA. Other autoimmune diseases and infections within the past four weeks excluded donors. Genomic DNA was the PCR template. The TCR beta CDR3 region was amplified using 30 forward and 13 reverse primers. Using its own MiXCR run on the multiplex PCR reads, TCRdb lists one record per CDR3 protein. The data show more than 250,000 distinct CDR3 sequences, more than 45% seen once. The data originate from a study of type 1 and type 2 diabetes patients. Whole-study findings and limits: Between type 2 diabetes and control samples, V and J usage averaged about 0.97 correlation. With limited T2D and control samples, some T1D-only expanded clones may not be T1D-specific.

Input material: peripheral blood mononuclear cells (PBMCs). The rearrangement uses TRBV29-1 and TRBJ1-5; D gene uncertain. The origin of this receptor is a man in his late teens or twenties with type 2 diabetes. The CDR3 bases are TGCAGCGTTGGGGGTCAGCCCCAGCATTTT. Translated, it gives CSVGGQPQHF.